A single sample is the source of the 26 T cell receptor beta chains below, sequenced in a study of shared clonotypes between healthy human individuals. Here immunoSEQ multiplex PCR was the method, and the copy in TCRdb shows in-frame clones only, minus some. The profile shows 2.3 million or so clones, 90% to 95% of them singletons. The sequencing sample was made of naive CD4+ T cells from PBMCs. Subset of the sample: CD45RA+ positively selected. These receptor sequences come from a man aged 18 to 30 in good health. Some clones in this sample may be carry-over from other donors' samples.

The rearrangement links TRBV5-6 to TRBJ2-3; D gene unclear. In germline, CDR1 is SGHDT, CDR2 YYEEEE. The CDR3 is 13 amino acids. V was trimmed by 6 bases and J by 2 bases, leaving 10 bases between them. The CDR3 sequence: CASTIFLTDTQYF. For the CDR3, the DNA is TGTGCCAGCACCATTTTCCTCACAGATACGCAGTATTTT.

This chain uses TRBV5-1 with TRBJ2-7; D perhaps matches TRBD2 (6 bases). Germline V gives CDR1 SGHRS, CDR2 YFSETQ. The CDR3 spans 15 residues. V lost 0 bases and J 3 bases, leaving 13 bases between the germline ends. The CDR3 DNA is TGCGCCAGCAGCTTGGTAGGCCCAGCGGGCTACGAGCAGTACTTC. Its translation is CASSLVGPAGYEQYF. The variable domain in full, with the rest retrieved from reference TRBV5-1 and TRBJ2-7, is KAGVTQTPRYLIKTRGQQVTLSCSPISGHRSVSWYQQTPGQGLQFLFEYFSETQRNKGNFPGRFSGRQFSNSRSEMNVSTLELGDSALYLCASSLVGPAGYEQYFGPGTRLTVT.

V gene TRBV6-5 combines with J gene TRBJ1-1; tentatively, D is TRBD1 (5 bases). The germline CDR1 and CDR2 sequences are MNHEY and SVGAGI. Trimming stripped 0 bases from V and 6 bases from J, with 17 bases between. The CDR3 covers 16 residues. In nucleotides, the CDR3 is TGTGCCAGCAGTTACTCGCTTGGGGGGTTGCTCTCTGAAGCTTTCTTT. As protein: CASSYSLGGLLSEAFF.

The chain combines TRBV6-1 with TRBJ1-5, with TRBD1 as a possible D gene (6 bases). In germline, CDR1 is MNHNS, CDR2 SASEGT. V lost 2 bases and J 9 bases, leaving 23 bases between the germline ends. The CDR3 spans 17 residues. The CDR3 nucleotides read TGTGCCAGCAGTGAAAGGGTGGGGGGCGCCGGAGGGTCGCCCCAGCATTTT. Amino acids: CASSERVGGAGGSPQHF.

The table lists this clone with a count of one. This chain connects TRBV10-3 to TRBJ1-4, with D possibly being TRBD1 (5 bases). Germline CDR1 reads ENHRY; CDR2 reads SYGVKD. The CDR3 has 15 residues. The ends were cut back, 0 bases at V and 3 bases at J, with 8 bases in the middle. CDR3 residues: CAISESWGSNEKLFF. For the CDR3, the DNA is TGTGCCATCAGTGAGTCTTGGGGGTCTAATGAAAAACTGTTTTTT.

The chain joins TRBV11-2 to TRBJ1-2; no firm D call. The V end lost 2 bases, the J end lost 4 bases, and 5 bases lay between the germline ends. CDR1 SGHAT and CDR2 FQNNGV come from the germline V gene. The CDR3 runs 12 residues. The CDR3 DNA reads TGTGCCAGCAGCTTACCCCTCTATGGCTACACCTTC. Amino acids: CASSLPLYGYTF.

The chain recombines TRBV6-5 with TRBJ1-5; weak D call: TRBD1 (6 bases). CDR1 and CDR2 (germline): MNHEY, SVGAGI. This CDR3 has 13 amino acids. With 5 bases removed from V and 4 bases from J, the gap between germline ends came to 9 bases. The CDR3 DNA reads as TGTGCCAGCAGTGACGGACAGAATCAGCCCCAGCATTTT. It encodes CASSDGQNQPQHF.

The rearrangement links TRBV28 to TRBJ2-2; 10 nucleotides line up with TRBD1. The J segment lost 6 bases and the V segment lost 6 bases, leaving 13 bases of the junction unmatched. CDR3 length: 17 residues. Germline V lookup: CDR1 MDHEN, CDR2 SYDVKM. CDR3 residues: CASRSDRDRGFPGELFF. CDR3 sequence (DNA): TGTGCCAGCAGAAGCGACCGGGACAGGGGATTTCCCGGGGAGCTGTTTTTT. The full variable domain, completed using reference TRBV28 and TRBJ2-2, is DVKVTQSSRYLVKRTGEKVFLECVQDMDHENMFWYRQDPGLGLRLIYFSYDVKMKEKGDIPEGYSVSREKKERFSLILESASTNQTSMYLCASRSDRDRGFPGELFFGEGSRLTVL.

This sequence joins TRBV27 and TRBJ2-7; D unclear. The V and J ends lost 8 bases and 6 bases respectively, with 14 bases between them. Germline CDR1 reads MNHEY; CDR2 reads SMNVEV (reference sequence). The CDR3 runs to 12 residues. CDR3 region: CASGSRGAEQYF. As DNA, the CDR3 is TGTGCCAGCGGTTCTCGCGGTGCCGAGCAGTACTTC.

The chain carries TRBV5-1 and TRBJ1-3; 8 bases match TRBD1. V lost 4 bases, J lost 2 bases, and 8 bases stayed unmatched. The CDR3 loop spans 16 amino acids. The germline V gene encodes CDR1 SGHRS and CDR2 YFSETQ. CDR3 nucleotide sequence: TGCGCCAGCAGCCCTTCGACAGGGGTGGCTGGAAACACCATATATTTT. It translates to CASSPSTGVAGNTIYF. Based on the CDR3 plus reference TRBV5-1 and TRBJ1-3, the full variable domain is KAGVTQTPRYLIKTRGQQVTLSCSPISGHRSVSWYQQTPGQGLQFLFEYFSETQRNKGNFPGRFSGRQFSNSRSEMNVSTLELGDSALYLCASSPSTGVAGNTIYFGEGSWLTVV.

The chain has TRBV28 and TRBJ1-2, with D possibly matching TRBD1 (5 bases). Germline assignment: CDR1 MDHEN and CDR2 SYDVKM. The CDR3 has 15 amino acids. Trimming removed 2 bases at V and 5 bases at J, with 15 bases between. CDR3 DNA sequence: TGTGCCAGCAGTTTAGGTCCGGGGGAAAGGTATGGCTACACCTTC. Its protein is CASSLGPGERYGYTF.

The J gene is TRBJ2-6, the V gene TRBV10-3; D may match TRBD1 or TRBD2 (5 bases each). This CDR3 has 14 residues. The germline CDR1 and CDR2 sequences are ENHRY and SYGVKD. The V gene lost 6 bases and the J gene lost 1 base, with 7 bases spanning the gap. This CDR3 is CAIRGESGANVLTF. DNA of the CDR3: TGTGCCATCAGGGGGGAGTCTGGGGCCAACGTCCTGACTTTC.

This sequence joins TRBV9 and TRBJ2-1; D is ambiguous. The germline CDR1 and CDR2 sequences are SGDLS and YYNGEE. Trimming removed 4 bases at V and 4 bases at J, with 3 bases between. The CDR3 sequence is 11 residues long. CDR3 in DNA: TGTGCCAGCAGCCAATACAATGAGCAGTTCTTC. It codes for CASSQYNEQFF.

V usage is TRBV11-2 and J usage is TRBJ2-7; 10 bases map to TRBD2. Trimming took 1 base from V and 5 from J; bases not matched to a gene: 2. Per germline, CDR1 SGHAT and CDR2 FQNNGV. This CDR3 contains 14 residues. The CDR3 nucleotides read TGTGCCAGCAGCTTAGGCCTAGCGGGAGACGAGCAGTACTTC. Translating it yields CASSLGLAGDEQYF.

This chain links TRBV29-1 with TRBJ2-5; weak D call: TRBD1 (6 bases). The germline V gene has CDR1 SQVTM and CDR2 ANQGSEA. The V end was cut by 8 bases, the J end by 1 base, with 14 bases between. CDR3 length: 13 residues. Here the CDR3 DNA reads TGCAGCTCAAGGGGGTTACTCCAAGAGACCCAGTACTTC. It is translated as CSSRGLLQETQYF.

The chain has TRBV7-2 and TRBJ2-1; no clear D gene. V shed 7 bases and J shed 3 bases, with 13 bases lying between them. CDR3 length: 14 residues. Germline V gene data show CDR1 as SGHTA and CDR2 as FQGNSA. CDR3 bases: TGTGCCAGCATCTTGTCCGACGGCTACAATGAGCAGTTCTTC. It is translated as CASILSDGYNEQFF.

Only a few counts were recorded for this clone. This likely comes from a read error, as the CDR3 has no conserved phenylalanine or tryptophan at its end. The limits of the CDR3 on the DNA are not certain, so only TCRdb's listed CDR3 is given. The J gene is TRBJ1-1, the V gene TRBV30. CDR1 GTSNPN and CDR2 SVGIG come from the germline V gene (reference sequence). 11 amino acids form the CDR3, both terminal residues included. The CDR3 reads CAWSNTGRSRL.

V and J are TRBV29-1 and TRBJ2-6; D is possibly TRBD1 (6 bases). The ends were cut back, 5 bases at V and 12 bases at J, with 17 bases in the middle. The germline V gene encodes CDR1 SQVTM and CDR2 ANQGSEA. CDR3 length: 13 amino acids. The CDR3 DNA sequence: TGCAGCGTTTTAGAGCACAGGGATTCCGTCCTGACTTTC. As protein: CSVLEHRDSVLTF.

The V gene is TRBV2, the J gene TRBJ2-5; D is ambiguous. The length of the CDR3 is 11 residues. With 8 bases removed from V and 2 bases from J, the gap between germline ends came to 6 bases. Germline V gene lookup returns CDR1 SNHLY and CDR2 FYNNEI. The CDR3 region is CASEQQETQYF. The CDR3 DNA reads TGTGCCAGCGAACAGCAAGAGACCCAGTACTTC.

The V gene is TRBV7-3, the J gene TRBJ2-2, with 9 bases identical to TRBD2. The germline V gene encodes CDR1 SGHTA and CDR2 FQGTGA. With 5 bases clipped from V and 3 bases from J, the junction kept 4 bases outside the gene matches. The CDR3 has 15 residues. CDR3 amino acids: CASSRSGSDTGELFF. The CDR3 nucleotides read TGTGCCAGCAGCCGTAGCGGGAGTGACACCGGGGAGCTGTTTTTT.

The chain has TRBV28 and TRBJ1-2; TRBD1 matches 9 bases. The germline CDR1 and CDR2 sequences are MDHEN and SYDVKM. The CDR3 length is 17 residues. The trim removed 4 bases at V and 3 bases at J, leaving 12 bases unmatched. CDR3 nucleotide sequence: TGTGCCAGCAGTTCCCCGGGGTCGGGGACAGGGTACTATGGCTACACCTTC. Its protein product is CASSSPGSGTGYYGYTF.

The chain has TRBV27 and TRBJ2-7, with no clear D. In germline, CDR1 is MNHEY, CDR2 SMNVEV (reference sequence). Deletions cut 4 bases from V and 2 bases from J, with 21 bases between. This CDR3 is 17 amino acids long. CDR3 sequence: CASSSVRPSVSTYEQYF. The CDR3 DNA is TGTGCCAGCAGTTCCGTCCGCCCTTCTGTTTCTACCTACGAGCAGTACTTC.

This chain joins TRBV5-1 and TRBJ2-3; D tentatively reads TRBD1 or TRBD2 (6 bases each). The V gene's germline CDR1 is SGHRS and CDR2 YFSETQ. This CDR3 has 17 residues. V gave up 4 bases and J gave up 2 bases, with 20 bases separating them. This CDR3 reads CASSDGKGGRVTDTQYF. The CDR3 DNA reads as TGCGCCAGCAGCGACGGAAAGGGGGGCCGGGTCACAGATACGCAGTATTTT.

DNA for the CDR3: TGTGCCAGCAGGGACAGGGGGGACGAGCAGTACTTC. Encoded protein: CASRDRGDEQYF. The chain joins TRBV2 to TRBJ2-7; 10 nucleotides align to TRBD1. Per the germline V gene, CDR1 is SNHLY and CDR2 is FYNNEI. The CDR3 totals 12 residues. Germline trimming cut 6 bases from V and 5 bases from J; bases unmatched to any gene: 1.

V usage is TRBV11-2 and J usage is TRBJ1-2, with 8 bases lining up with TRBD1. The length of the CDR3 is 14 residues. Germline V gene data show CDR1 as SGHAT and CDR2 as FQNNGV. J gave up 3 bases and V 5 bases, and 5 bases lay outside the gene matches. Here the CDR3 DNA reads TGTGCCAGCAGCCTTTCACAGGGGGACTATGGCTACACCTTC. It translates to CASSLSQGDYGYTF.

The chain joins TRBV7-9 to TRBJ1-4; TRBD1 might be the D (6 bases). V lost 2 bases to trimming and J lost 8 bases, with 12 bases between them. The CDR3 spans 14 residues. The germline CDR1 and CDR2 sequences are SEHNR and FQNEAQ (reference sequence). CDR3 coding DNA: TGTGCCAGCAGCTTACAGGGGATTCGGGAAAAACTGTTTTTT. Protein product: CASSLQGIREKLFF.